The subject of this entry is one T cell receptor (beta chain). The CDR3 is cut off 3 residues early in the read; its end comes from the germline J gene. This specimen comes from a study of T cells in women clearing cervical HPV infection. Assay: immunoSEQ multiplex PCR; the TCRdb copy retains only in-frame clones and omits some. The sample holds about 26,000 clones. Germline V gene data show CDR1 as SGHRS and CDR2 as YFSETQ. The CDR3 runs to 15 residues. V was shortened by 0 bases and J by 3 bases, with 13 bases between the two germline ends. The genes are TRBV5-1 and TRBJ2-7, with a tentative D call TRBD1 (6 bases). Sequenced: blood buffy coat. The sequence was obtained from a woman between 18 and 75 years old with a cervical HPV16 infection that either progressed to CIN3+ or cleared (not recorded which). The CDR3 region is CASSLAGQSNYEQYF. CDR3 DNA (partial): TGCGCCAGCAGCTTGGCGGGACAATCGAACTACGAG.